Presented here are 11 T cell receptor beta chains from one specimen sequenced in a study of blood T cell repertoires in COVID-19. Libraries were prepared by immunoSEQ multiplex PCR; TCRdb keeps only in-frame clonotypes and omits some of them. Of 200,000 or so clones listed, about nine tenths were seen once; the top ten hold over 1.5%. The sequencing input was peripheral blood. Receptors originate from a man between 65 and 85 years old with acute or convalescent COVID-19.

The J gene is TRBJ1-3, the V gene TRBV30; 7 bases are a match to TRBD1. V shed 2 bases, J shed 2 bases, and the junction held 3 bases outside the gene matches. CDR1 is GTSNPN and CDR2 is SVGIG in the germline V gene (reference sequence). The CDR3 spans 14 residues. CDR3 DNA: TGTGCCTGGAGTCTACAGGGGACTGGAAACACCATATATTTT. Residues: CAWSLQGTGNTIYF.

This rearrangement joins TRBV24-1 to TRBJ2-1, with TRBD2 matching 7 bases. The CDR3 sequence is 18 residues long. The V gene end was trimmed by 2 bases and the J gene end by 6 bases; junction bases not matched to a gene: 15. Germline CDR1 and CDR2: KGHDR and SFDVKD. CDR3: CATSDSSTTSHLINEQFF. The DNA of the CDR3 is TGTGCCACCAGTGATTCCTCAACGACTAGCCACTTAATCAATGAGCAGTTCTTC.

The rearrangement joins TRBV7-8 to TRBJ2-3; D possibly corresponds to TRBD1 (6 bases). Germline V CDR1 and CDR2: SGHVS, FQNEAQ. V was pared by 5 bases and J by 0 bases, with 12 bases between. CDR3 length equals 15 residues. The CDR3 loop reads CASSRDRSSTDTQYF. CDR3 DNA sequence: TGTGCCAGCAGCCGAGACAGGTCTAGCACAGATACGCAGTATTTT.

The chain employs TRBV2 and TRBJ1-2, with D tentatively TRBD1 (6 bases). This CDR3 is 13 amino acids long. V lost 7 bases to trimming and J lost 6 bases, with 15 bases between them. The germline gives CDR1 SNHLY, CDR2 FYNNEI. CDR3 region: CASTATGIDGYTF. The CDR3, as DNA: TGTGCCAGCACCGCCACAGGGATCGATGGCTACACCTTC.

V and J are TRBV7-9 and TRBJ1-1; D is perhaps TRBD1 (6 bases). Between the trimmed V and J ends, which lost 5 bases and 1 base, there was a span of 11 bases. Looked up from germline, CDR1 is SEHNR and CDR2 is FQNEAQ (reference sequence). This CDR3 is built from 14 residues. In DNA, the CDR3 is TGTGCCAGCAGCCAGGGACATCAGAACACTGAAGCTTTCTTT. This gives the protein CASSQGHQNTEAFF. The full variable domain, rest sourced from reference TRBV7-9 and TRBJ1-1, is DTGVSQNPRHKITKRGQNVTFRCDPISEHNRLYWYRQTLGQGPEFLTYFQNEAQLEKSRLLSDRFSAERPKGSFSTLEIQRTEQGDSAMYLCASSQGHQNTEAFFGQGTRLTVV.

This clone was detected only once. This chain uses TRBV15 with TRBJ2-5; 9 bases line up with TRBD2. CDR1 and CDR2 from the germline V gene are LNHNV and YYDKDF (reference sequence). Losses at the gene ends were 0 bases for V and 5 bases for J; bases not matched to a gene: 13. The CDR3 is 18 amino acids. The CDR3 region is CATSRDRASGTVRETQYF. The CDR3, as DNA: TGTGCCACCAGCAGAGATAGGGCTAGCGGGACGGTTCGTGAGACCCAGTACTTC.

J is TRBJ1-1 and V is TRBV7-2; D not certain. The CDR3 length is 15 residues. From germline, CDR1 is SGHTA and CDR2 FQGNSA. V was pared by 5 bases and J by 4 bases, with 17 bases between. The DNA for the CDR3 is TGTGCCAGCAGCGCACCCACGGGTCTCGTCACTGAAGCTTTCTTT. Translation: CASSAPTGLVTEAFF.

The chain is built from TRBV12-3 or TRBV12-4 and TRBJ2-7, with 7 bases matching TRBD2. The V gene end was trimmed by 8 bases and the J gene end by 6 bases; junction bases not matched to a gene: 7. The CDR3 spans 12 residues. In DNA, the CDR3 is TGTGCCAGCGGCGAGACTAGCTCCGAGCAGTACTTC. Encoded protein: CASGETSSEQYF.

This chain joins TRBV9 and TRBJ2-1; 13 bases line up with TRBD2. The CDR3 has 16 amino acids. Germline CDR1 is SGDLS and CDR2 is YYNGEE. V shed 3 bases, J shed 7 bases, and the junction held 7 bases outside the gene matches. For the CDR3, the DNA is TGTGCCAGCAGCGCCCGAACTAGCGGGAGGGTAAATGAGCAGTTCTTC. Amino acid sequence: CASSARTSGRVNEQFF. The entire variable domain, with the rest obtained from reference TRBV9 and TRBJ2-1, is as follows: DSGVTQTPKHLITATGQRVTLRCSPRSGDLSVYWYQQSLDQGLQFLIQYYNGEERAKGNILERFSAQQFPDLHSELNLSSLELGDSALYFCASSARTSGRVNEQFFGPGTRLTVL.

This rearrangement joins TRBV6-2 or TRBV6-3 to TRBJ2-1; no clear D gene. From germline, CDR1 is MNHEY and CDR2 SVGEGT. The germline V and J ends were trimmed by 2 bases and 1 base, with 15 bases remaining between them. The CDR3 is made up of 17 amino acids. CDR3 sequence reads: CASSYAPFGGSYNEQFF. The CDR3, as DNA: TGTGCCAGCAGTTACGCCCCCTTTGGCGGTTCCTACAATGAGCAGTTCTTC.

J is TRBJ2-1 and V is TRBV19; maybe TRBD1 (5 bases). Trimming stripped 3 bases from V and 8 bases from J, with 17 bases between. The CDR3 covers 15 residues. Germline lookup yields CDR1 LNHDA and CDR2 SQIVND (reference sequence). The CDR3 DNA reads as TGTGCCAGTAGTATCCCCAGGGCCCACCGGGATGAGCAGTTCTTC. It is translated as CASSIPRAHRDEQFF.